These 16 T cell receptor beta chains were sequenced from one sample in a study of early T cells in non-severe SARS-CoV-2 infection. TCRdb passed the 5' RACE reads through MiXCR, listing each CDR3 protein once. The sample consists of tens of thousands of distinct CDR3 sequences, approximately 10% of them appearing once. Sequences were obtained from whole blood. These receptors were collected from an adult who was a healthcare worker with PCR-confirmed SARS-CoV-2 infection or an uninfected control (not recorded which).

Only a few counts were recorded for this clonotype. The gene calls are TRBV11-2 and TRBJ2-7, with TRBD1 as a possible D gene (6 bases). Trimming shortened V by 5 bases and J by 13 bases, and 18 bases separated the two germline ends. Germline CDR1 reads SGHAT; CDR2 reads FQNNGV. The CDR3 is 12 residues long. The CDR3 reads CASSVRTAYIYF. The CDR3 DNA sequence: TGTGCCAGCAGCGTAAGGACAGCTTATATCTACTTC.

This chain connects TRBV7-2 to TRBJ2-3, with D maybe TRBD1 (5 bases). The V end was cut by 2 bases, the J end by 4 bases, with 22 bases between. The CDR3 contains 18 residues. Looked up from germline, CDR1 is SGHTA and CDR2 is FQGNSA. CDR3 sequence reads: CASSLTSPAGFSADTQYF. In nucleotides, the CDR3 is TGTGCCAGCAGCTTAACATCCCCAGCAGGGTTTAGTGCAGATACGCAGTATTTT.

The chain recombines TRBV12-3 or TRBV12-4 with TRBJ1-1; D may be TRBD1 (6 bases). Trimming took off 2 bases at V and 4 bases at J, with 14 bases between the two ends. There are 15 residues in the CDR3. CDR3 bases: TGTGCCAGCAGTTTAATGACGGGGGGGGCCACTGAAGCTTTCTTT. This codes for CASSLMTGGATEAFF.

A few counts support this clonotype. The genes are TRBV14 and TRBJ1-6; the match to TRBD1 covers 8 bases. Per germline, CDR1 SGHDN and CDR2 FVKESK. The CDR3 totals 16 residues. V lost 4 bases to trimming and J lost 7 bases; unmatched junction nucleotides: 9. The CDR3: CASSLRAGGRNSPLHF. The CDR3 nucleotides are TGTGCCAGCAGCCTAAGAGCAGGGGGCAGGAATTCACCCCTCCACTTT.

This clonotype was detected a few times. V gene TRBV10-2 combines with J gene TRBJ2-5, with a possible D match to TRBD2 (5 bases). Germline V gene lookup returns CDR1 WSHSY and CDR2 SAAADI. CDR3 length equals 12 residues. V lost 6 bases and J 2 bases, leaving 7 bases between the germline ends. In nucleotides, the CDR3 is TGCGCCAGCAGGCGAGGGCAAGAGACCCAGTACTTC. Its protein product is CASRRGQETQYF.

A few counts support this clonotype. J is TRBJ2-2 and V is TRBV27; 7 bases agree with TRBD2. This CDR3 spans 17 amino acids. CDR1 and CDR2 from the germline V gene are MNHEY and SMNVEV (reference sequence). The J segment lost 1 base and the V segment lost 1 base, leaving 6 bases of the junction unmatched. This CDR3 reads CASSLWGGRKNTGELFF. CDR3 DNA: TGTGCCAGCAGTTTATGGGGAGGGCGGAAGAACACCGGGGAGCTGTTTTTT.

This clonotype was counted only a few times. This rearrangement joins TRBV21-1 to TRBJ2-1. TRBV21-1 is a recognized pseudogene. This CDR3 has 12 residues. CDR3 bases: TGTGCCACTACTGAGTCTATCCAGGAGCAGTTCTTC. Protein sequence: CATTESIQEQFF.

This clonotype is a singleton in its sample. Given a much more abundant clone one base away, this may be a read error. The V gene is TRBV3-1, the J gene TRBJ2-6; 7 positions agree with TRBD1. Per germline, CDR1 LGHDT and CDR2 YNNKEL (reference sequence). The CDR3 is made up of 16 amino acids. V dropped 8 bases and J dropped 4; count of bases not matched to a gene: 11. CDR3 DNA sequence: TGTGCCAGCGGCCTGGTAACAGGGGCCGGGGCCAACGTCCTGACTTTC. Encoded protein: CASGLVTGAGANVLTF.

The chain links TRBV4-2 to TRBJ2-7; perhaps TRBD1 as D (5 bases). CDR1 LGHNA and CDR2 YNFKEQ come from the germline V gene. Trimming left V 4 bases short and J 2 bases short, with 21 bases between. This CDR3 is 17 amino acids long. CDR3 protein: CASSPRRREGETYEQYF. The CDR3 DNA sequence: TGTGCCAGCAGCCCCCGCCGTAGGGAAGGGGAAACCTACGAGCAGTACTTC.

This chain links TRBV12-3 or TRBV12-4 with TRBJ2-7; D is perhaps TRBD2 (5 bases). V lost 4 bases to trimming and J lost 7 bases, with 20 bases between them. This CDR3 comprises 15 residues. CDR3 amino acids: CASSYRTRRYGEQYF. In DNA, the CDR3 is TGTGCCAGCAGTTACCGGACTCGTCGCTACGGTGAGCAGTACTTC.

V is TRBV5-6 and J is TRBJ2-4; 9 nucleotides align to TRBD1. CDR3 length: 18 residues. Germline loops: CDR1 SGHDT, CDR2 YYEEEE. Trimming at V came to 5 bases and at J to 5 bases, leaving 17 bases not matched to a gene. The CDR3: CASRAGTGIRYGENIQYF. As DNA, the CDR3 is TGTGCCAGCAGGGCAGGGACAGGGATACGTTATGGCGAAAACATTCAGTACTTC.

The CDR3: CASSGTSTDTQYF. In DNA form, the CDR3 reads TGCGCCAGCAGCGGGACAAGCACAGATACGCAGTATTTT. The chain recombines TRBV5-1 with TRBJ2-3; the D gene is possibly TRBD1 (6 bases). CDR3 size: 13 residues. In germline, CDR1 is SGHRS, CDR2 YFSETQ. Trimming shortened V by 4 bases and J by 0 bases, and 6 bases separated the two germline ends. The whole variable domain, filled in from reference TRBV5-1 and TRBJ2-3, reads KAGVTQTPRYLIKTRGQQVTLSCSPISGHRSVSWYQQTPGQGLQFLFEYFSETQRNKGNFPGRFSGRQFSNSRSEMNVSTLELGDSALYLCASSGTSTDTQYFGPGTRLTVL.

The chain combines TRBV6-4 with TRBJ2-3; tentative D call: TRBD2 (6 bases). The germline gives CDR1 MRHNA, CDR2 SNTAGT. The CDR3 extends over 15 amino acids. The ends were cut back, 3 bases at V and 0 bases at J, with 10 bases in the middle. CDR3 in DNA: TGTGCCAGCAGTGAGCGGGGAGAGAGCACAGATACGCAGTATTTT. Translation gives CASSERGESTDTQYF.

This clonotype was seen repeatedly, ten times or more. The rearrangement joins TRBV24-1 to TRBJ1-4, with 10 bases that match TRBD1. The germline V gene has CDR1 KGHDR and CDR2 SFDVKD. Germline trimming cut 4 bases from V and 6 bases from J; bases unmatched to any gene: 4. The CDR3 is 15 amino acids. CDR3: CATSDAGQGDEKLFF. In nucleotides, the CDR3 is TGTGCCACCAGTGACGCAGGACAGGGGGATGAAAAACTGTTTTTT.

This clonotype has ten or more counts. The CDR3 DNA reads TGTGCCAGCAGCTTCCGGGACAGCGAAAAACTGTTTTTT. This gives the protein CASSFRDSEKLFF. The gene calls are TRBV7-9 and TRBJ1-4; 7 positions match TRBD1. The CDR3 spans 13 residues. Trimming cost V 3 bases and J 8 bases; bases outside gene matches: 3. Germline V gene lookup returns CDR1 SEHNR and CDR2 FQNEAQ (reference sequence). Full variable domain (rest looked up from reference TRBV7-9 and TRBJ1-4): DTGVSQNPRHKITKRGQNVTFRCDPISEHNRLYWYRQTLGQGPEFLTYFQNEAQLEKSRLLSDRFSAERPKGSFSTLEIQRTEQGDSAMYLCASSFRDSEKLFFGSGTQLSVL.

This clonotype was counted ten times or more. The chain recombines TRBV25-1 with TRBJ1-1, with TRBD1 matching 8 bases. Germline V gives CDR1 MGHDK, CDR2 SYGVNS. The ends lost 1 base at V and 6 bases at J; junction bases unmatched: 10. This CDR3 has 16 amino acids. CDR3: CASSEFSGQAGSEAFF. CDR3 DNA sequence: TGTGCCAGCAGTGAATTCTCGGGACAGGCAGGGTCTGAAGCTTTCTTT.